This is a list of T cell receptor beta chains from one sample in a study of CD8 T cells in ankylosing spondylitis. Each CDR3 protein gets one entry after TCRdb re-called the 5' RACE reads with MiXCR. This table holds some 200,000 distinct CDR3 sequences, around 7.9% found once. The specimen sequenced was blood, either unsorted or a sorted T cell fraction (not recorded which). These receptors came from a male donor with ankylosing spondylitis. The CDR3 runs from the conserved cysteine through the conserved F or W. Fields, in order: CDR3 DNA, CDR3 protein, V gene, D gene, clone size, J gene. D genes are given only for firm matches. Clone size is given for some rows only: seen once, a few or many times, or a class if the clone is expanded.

TGTGCCAGCAGTTATACGGCGAACACTGAAGCTTTCTTT | CASSYTANTEAFF | TRBV6-5 | - | many | TRBJ1-1
TGTGCCAGCAGTGCGCGGGTAGCGGGCTACAATGAGCAGTTCTTC | CASSARVAGYNEQFF | TRBV6-4 | TRBD2 | many | TRBJ2-1
TGTGCCAGCAGCTTAGTCCAGGGATACACTGAAGCTTTCTTT | CASSLVQGYTEAFF | TRBV7-9 | - | - | TRBJ1-1
TGCGCCAGCAGCCAAGATCGAATTTTACTAGCGGGAGTTGACGACAATGAGCAGTTCTTC | CASSQDRILLAGVDDNEQFF | TRBV4-3 | TRBD2 | many | TRBJ2-1
TGTGCCAGCAGTTCGAGCTCGGGGTCAGAAAACACCATATATTTT | CASSSSSGSENTIYF | TRBV12-3/TRBV12-4 | - | many | TRBJ1-3
TGCGCCAGCAGAGGGGAACACAGGGGCCTCTCCTCAGATACGCAGTATTTT | CASRGEHRGLSSDTQYF | TRBV5-1 | TRBD1 | few | TRBJ2-3
TGCGCCAGCAAGGGACAGGATGGCTACACCTTC | CASKGQDGYTF | TRBV5-1 | TRBD1 | - | TRBJ1-2
TGTGCCAGCAGCCATATCTCCTTTTCTGGGGCCAACGTCCTGACTTTC | CASSHISFSGANVLTF | TRBV14 | - | - | TRBJ2-6
TGTGCCAGCAGCCCACCGGGGGACCTAGCGGAGCTGTTTTTT | CASSPPGDLAELFF | TRBV7-8 | - | few | TRBJ2-2
TGTGCCAGCAGCCCGCCAGGGAGGAACACTGAAGCTTTCTTT | CASSPPGRNTEAFF | TRBV7-3 | - | few | TRBJ1-1
TGCAGTGCGACGGTGGATAATGAGCAGTTCTTC | CSATVDNEQFF | TRBV20-1 | - | - | TRBJ2-1
TGTGCCAGCAGCTACCGGGACGGTAACACCGGGGAGCTGTTTTTT | CASSYRDGNTGELFF | TRBV5-5 | - | many | TRBJ2-2
TGTGCCAGCATCCAATGGCGGGGCCAAGAGACCCAGTACTTC | CASIQWRGQETQYF | TRBV5-5 | - | many | TRBJ2-5
TGTGCCAGCAGCTTATTGGGGACAGGGTCCGGGGAGCTGTTTTTT | CASSLLGTGSGELFF | TRBV7-9 | TRBD1 | many | TRBJ2-2
TGTGCCAGCAGTTACCCCCAGGACGGGGTGAACACTGAAGCTTTCTTT | CASSYPQDGVNTEAFF | TRBV6-5 | - | many | TRBJ1-1
TGCGCCAGCAGCCGCCTTTCCAGGGGTTGGGATGAGCAGTTCTTC | CASSRLSRGWDEQFF | TRBV4-3 | - | many | TRBJ2-1
TGCGCCAGCAGCCATGCTCGGGGCTCCTACGAGCAGTACTTC | CASSHARGSYEQYF | TRBV4-1 | - | many | TRBJ2-7
TGCAGTGCTAGAGTCGCCGGGAGGGTCGGGGCAGATACGCAGTATTTT | CSARVAGRVGADTQYF | TRBV20-1 | TRBD2 | few | TRBJ2-3
TGCGCCAGCAGCCAAGGGGTAAGAACGAACACTGAAGCTTTCTTT | CASSQGVRTNTEAFF | TRBV4-3 | - | many | TRBJ1-1
TGTGCCAGCAGTGCCCGCGGGGGAGGGTACGAGCAGTACTTC | CASSARGGGYEQYF | TRBV2 | TRBD2 | many | TRBJ2-7
TGTGCCAGCAGCCCCGCAGGGGATTACGAGCAGTACTTC | CASSPAGDYEQYF | TRBV7-9 | - | many | TRBJ2-7
TGCGCCAGCAGCTTGGCCCGGGACAGGTACAATGAGCAGTTCTTC | CASSLARDRYNEQFF | TRBV5-1 | TRBD1 | many | TRBJ2-1
TGCGCCAGCAGCCAACTAGCGGGAGTCGGAGAGACCCAGTACTTC | CASSQLAGVGETQYF | TRBV4-1 | TRBD2 | few | TRBJ2-5
TGTGCCAGCAGCGTAGCCACGCGGTTCACAGATACGCAGTATTTT | CASSVATRFTDTQYF | TRBV9 | - | many | TRBJ2-3
TGTGCCAGCAGTATCACAGGAGGGCCTTCCTACGAGCAGTACTTC | CASSITGGPSYEQYF | TRBV12-3/TRBV12-4 | - | many | TRBJ2-7
TGTGCCAGCACCTACGGGGTAAACACTGAAGCTTTCTTT | CASTYGVNTEAFF | TRBV6-2/TRBV6-3 | - | many | TRBJ1-1
TGCAGCGTTGTGGTCAATGAGCAGTTCTTC | CSVVVNEQFF | TRBV29-1 | - | many | TRBJ2-1
TGTGCCAGCAGTGGCCTCGGGGGCGCTACCTACGAGCAGTACTTC | CASSGLGGATYEQYF | TRBV12-3/TRBV12-4 | - | many | TRBJ2-7
TGTGCCAGCAGCGTAGGGCTCATCGTCGGGGGTGAGCAGTTCTTC | CASSVGLIVGGEQFF | TRBV9 | - | many | TRBJ2-1
TGTGCCAGCAGTTACGAAAACGGGGGGCTCTACGAGCAGTACTTC | CASSYENGGLYEQYF | TRBV6-2/TRBV6-3 | - | many | TRBJ2-7
TGCGCCAGCAGCTTTTCTCTTGGGGCCAACGTCCTGACTTTC | CASSFSLGANVLTF | TRBV5-1 | - | - | TRBJ2-6
TGCAGCGTTGAGGGTAGCTCCTACAATGAGCAGTTCTTC | CSVEGSSYNEQFF | TRBV29-1 | - | many | TRBJ2-1
TGTGCCAGCACCTCTAGGGGGTCCTACAATGAGCAGTTCTTC | CASTSRGSYNEQFF | TRBV7-9 | - | - | TRBJ2-1
TGCGCCAGCAGCCAAGGGACAGCCTCTGGAAACACCATATATTTT | CASSQGTASGNTIYF | TRBV4-1 | - | many | TRBJ1-3